The 15 T cell receptor beta chains below were found in one sample sequenced in a study of CD8 T cells in ankylosing spondylitis. TCRdb reprocessed the 5' RACE reads with MiXCR, giving one entry per CDR3 protein. The sample has 150,000 to 200,000 distinct CDR3 sequences; 10% to 15% are singletons. Sequencing was carried out using blood, either unsorted or a sorted T cell fraction (not recorded which). The receptors come from a female donor with ankylosing spondylitis or in good health (not recorded which).

This clonotype appeared many times. The CDR3 nucleotides are TGTGCCAGCAGTTTGCAGGGAGGGTCCTACGAGCAGTACTTC. Translated, it gives CASSLQGGSYEQYF. The rearrangement uses TRBV12-3 or TRBV12-4 and TRBJ2-7, with 7 bases fitting TRBD2. V trimming: 3 bases; J trimming: 1 base; junction bases outside the gene matches: 3. The CDR3 loop spans 14 amino acids.

This clonotype was counted many times. The rearrangement links TRBV7-2 to TRBJ2-7; TRBD2 matches at 11 bases. CDR1 is SGHTA and CDR2 is FQGNSA in the germline V gene. The CDR3 sequence is 16 residues long. Germline trimming cut 5 bases from V and 0 bases from J; bases unmatched to any gene: 6. The CDR3, as DNA: TGTGCCAGCAGCCGGACTAGCGGGTCCGGCTCCTACGAGCAGTACTTC. Translating gives CASSRTSGSGSYEQYF.

This clonotype has ten or more counts. The V gene is TRBV16, the J gene TRBJ2-3; the D is unclear. The CDR3 covers 12 residues. CDR1 is KGHSY, CDR2 FQNENV, per germline. Trimming cost V 0 bases and J 5 bases, with 3 bases left between them. The CDR3 is CASSQSIDTQYF. CDR3 nucleotide sequence: TGTGCCAGCAGCCAATCGATAGATACGCAGTATTTT.

This clonotype has a count of ten or more. In DNA, the CDR3 is TGTGCCAGCAGCCTAAGCGGGGCGACCGACAATGAGCAGTTCTTC. The encoded protein is CASSLSGATDNEQFF. The V call is TRBV3-1, the J call TRBJ2-1; 7 nucleotides match TRBD2. Germline CDR1 and CDR2: LGHDT and YNNKEL (reference sequence). The CDR3 is made up of 15 amino acids. The trim removed 4 bases at V and 5 bases at J, leaving 8 bases unmatched.

The chain combines TRBV7-2 with TRBJ1-3; the match to TRBD1 covers 9 bases. V was clipped by 5 bases and J by 7 bases; unmatched bases: 6. The CDR3 is 14 residues long. Germline V gives CDR1 SGHTA, CDR2 FQGNSA. CDR3 nucleotides: TGTGCCAGCAGCGGGACAGGGTTCCCGAACACCATATATTTT. Its protein product is CASSGTGFPNTIYF.

The chain carries TRBV30 and TRBJ1-2; D uncertain. V lost 4 bases, J lost 4 bases, and 13 bases lay in between. The CDR3 contains 13 residues. Looked up from germline, CDR1 is GTSNPN and CDR2 is SVGIG (reference sequence). CDR3 nucleotides: TGTGCCTGGACCCTCGAAGCGGGCTATGGCTACACCTTC. Its protein product is CAWTLEAGYGYTF.

This clonotype was seen ten or more times. CDR3 in DNA: TGTGCCAGCAGCTCCGGCGGGACAGTCCGAAATGAGCAGTTCTTC. Translating it yields CASSSGGTVRNEQFF. The gene calls are TRBV7-2 and TRBJ2-1, with a weak D call TRBD1 (7 bases). CDR1 is SGHTA and CDR2 is FQGNSA in the germline V gene. The CDR3 consists of 15 residues. Trimming removed 4 bases from V and 7 bases from J, with 17 bases in between.

Note on this clonotype: This clone may be a read error of a much larger clone one base away. CDR3 DNA sequence: TGCAGTGCTAGGGGAAAAGTCTCCTCCTACACTGAAGCTTTCTTT. Protein product: CSARGKVSSYTEAFF. V is TRBV20-1 and J is TRBJ1-1; D is uncertain. V was cut by 3 bases and J by 3 bases, with 17 bases left in between. The germline V gene encodes CDR1 DFQATT and CDR2 SNEGSKA (reference sequence). CDR3 length equals 15 residues.

This clonotype was seen a few times. The chain carries TRBV28 and TRBJ2-5, with 8 positions matching TRBD2. Germline V gives CDR1 MDHEN, CDR2 SYDVKM. V was clipped by 4 bases and J by 2 bases; unmatched bases: 9. This CDR3 comprises 16 residues. The CDR3 reads CASSSPGGIAQETQYF. DNA of the CDR3: TGTGCCAGCAGTTCCCCGGGGGGGATAGCGCAAGAGACCCAGTACTTC.

This clonotype was detected many times. V and J are TRBV29-1 and TRBJ2-3; 8 bases fit TRBD2. Unmatched junction bases numbered 11, after V lost 6 bases and J lost 6 bases. The CDR3 has 14 amino acids. Looked up from germline, CDR1 is SQVTM and CDR2 is ANQGSEA. In DNA form, the CDR3 reads TGCAGCGTAGAAATAGCGGGAATCGGCGATACGCAGTATTTT. Its protein is CSVEIAGIGDTQYF.

This clonotype was recorded at least ten times. The V and J genes are TRBV20-1 and TRBJ2-7; no clear D. CDR3 length equals 12 residues. Trimming cost V 2 bases and J 5 bases, with 10 bases left between them. Germline V gene sequence: CDR1 DFQATT, CDR2 SNEGSKA (reference sequence). CDR3 protein: CSARQSGDEQYF. In nucleotides, the CDR3 is TGCAGTGCTAGACAATCTGGGGACGAGCAGTACTTC.

Many counts were recorded for this clonotype. The chain carries TRBV11-2 and TRBJ1-1, with a weak D call TRBD1 (5 bases). The germline V gene encodes CDR1 SGHAT and CDR2 FQNNGV. The CDR3 is 17 residues long. V was trimmed by 1 base and J by 0 bases, leaving 15 bases between them. The CDR3 coding sequence is TGTGCCAGCAGCTTAGGGAGGGGCAGATTAATGAACACTGAAGCTTTCTTT. It specifies CASSLGRGRLMNTEAFF. Supplemented by reference TRBV11-2 and TRBJ1-1, the full variable domain reads EAGVAQSPRYKIIEKRQSVAFWCNPISGHATLYWYQQILGQGPKLLIQFQNNGVVDDSQLPKDRFSAERLKGVDSTLKIQPAKLEDSAVYLCASSLGRGRLMNTEAFFGQGTRLTVV.

This clonotype was seen at least ten times. V gene TRBV30 combines with J gene TRBJ2-1; D uncertain. From germline, CDR1 is GTSNPN and CDR2 SVGIG (reference sequence). The CDR3 has 12 amino acids. V lost 5 bases to trimming and J lost 0 bases, with 5 bases between them. The DNA for the CDR3 is TGTGCCTGGTCGGACTCCTACAATGAGCAGTTCTTC. It yields the protein CAWSDSYNEQFF.

This clonotype was counted ten times or more. The chain is built from TRBV20-1 and TRBJ1-5; D is possibly TRBD1 (5 bases). The V end lost 2 bases, the J end lost 7 bases, and 12 bases lay between the germline ends. The CDR3 covers 13 residues. Germline V gene sequence: CDR1 DFQATT, CDR2 SNEGSKA (reference sequence). The DNA of the CDR3 is TGCAGTGCTAGAAGGGGAGGAGGACAGCCCCAGCATTTT. The encoded protein is CSARRGGGQPQHF.

This clonotype was counted many times. The chain carries TRBV20-1 and TRBJ2-2, with TRBD2 matching over 7 bases. From germline, CDR1 is DFQATT and CDR2 SNEGSKA (reference sequence). The CDR3 contains 15 residues. The V gene end was trimmed by 2 bases and the J gene end by 5 bases; junction bases not matched to a gene: 8. The CDR3 sequence: CSARHPGLRTGELFF. The CDR3 nucleotides read TGCAGTGCTAGACACCCGGGACTACGGACCGGGGAGCTGTTTTTT.